The clone carrying this T cell receptor (beta chain) was recorded many times. Antigen: not known. A single record per CDR3 protein comes from TCRdb applying MiXCR to the RT-PCR reads. The sample has about 700,000 distinct CDR3 sequences, around 14% seen once; the top ten hold 6.5% to 8.5%. This specimen comes from a study of response to subunit inactivated influenza vaccine. Study-wide results and limits: The authors proposed limited new T cell recruitment per seasonal influenza vaccination.

Germline CDR1 DFQATT, CDR2 SNEGSKA (reference sequence). This CDR3 is 15 amino acids long. The J segment lost 2 bases and the V segment lost 1 base, leaving 5 bases of the junction unmatched. The sequencing used PBMCs from blood, collected approximately 15 days before vaccination. This receptor was identified in a man aged 45 to 65 who received an inactivated influenza vaccine. The rearrangement uses TRBV20-1 and TRBJ2-1, with 7 nucleotides matching TRBD2. The CDR3: CSARAREAAYNEQFF. For the CDR3, the DNA is TGCAGTGCTAGAGCCCGGGAGGCCGCCTACAATGAGCAGTTCTTC.